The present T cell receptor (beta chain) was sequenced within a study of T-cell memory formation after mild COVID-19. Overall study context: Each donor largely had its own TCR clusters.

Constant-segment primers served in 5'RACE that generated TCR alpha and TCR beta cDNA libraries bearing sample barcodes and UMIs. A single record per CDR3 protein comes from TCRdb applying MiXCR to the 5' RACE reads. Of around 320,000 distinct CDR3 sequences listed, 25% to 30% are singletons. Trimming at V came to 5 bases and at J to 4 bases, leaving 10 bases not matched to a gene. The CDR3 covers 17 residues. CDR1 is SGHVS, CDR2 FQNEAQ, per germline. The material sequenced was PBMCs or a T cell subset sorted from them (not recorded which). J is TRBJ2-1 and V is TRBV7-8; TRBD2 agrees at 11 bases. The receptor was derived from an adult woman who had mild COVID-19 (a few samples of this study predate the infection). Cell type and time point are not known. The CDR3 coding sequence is TGTGCCAGCAGCCCGGTCATAGCGGGGGGGGCGTACAATGAGCAGTTCTTC. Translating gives CASSPVIAGGAYNEQFF. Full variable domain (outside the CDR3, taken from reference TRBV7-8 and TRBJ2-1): GAGVSQSPRYKVAKRGQDVALRCDPISGHVSLFWYQQALGQGPEFLTYFQNEAQLDKSGLPSDRFFAERPEGSVSTLKIQRTQQEDSAVYLCASSPVIAGGAYNEQFFGPGTRLTVL.